This TCR beta chain appears in the sequencing data of a study of OX40 agonist ivuxolimab in advanced cancers. The CDR3 sequence is 15 residues long. CDR1 is MDHEN and CDR2 is SYDVKM in the germline V gene. Assay: immunoSEQ multiplex PCR; the TCRdb copy retains only in-frame clones and omits some. Altogether roughly 75,000 clones are present, around four fifths being singletons, with the ten largest covering 0.76%. The sample in question was CD4+ or CD8+ T cells sorted from blood, obtained in a trial of the OX40 agonist ivuxolimab. The chain joins TRBV28 to TRBJ2-5, with D unresolved. The DNA end favors TRBJ2-7, so the J call may be wrong. The receptor comes from an adult with an advanced solid tumor such as melanoma, head and neck, liver or kidney cancer. CDR3 nucleotides: TGTGCCAGCAGTCCCCCCGCCCTATCCACCTACGAGCAGTACTTC. It is translated as CASSPPALSTYEQYF.